Listed below are T cell receptor beta chains from one sample, sequenced in a study of blood T cell repertoires in COVID-19. The table came from immunoSEQ multiplex PCR; TCRdb's copy has only in-frame clones and leaves some out. The table shows 93,000 or so clones, with roughly 87% occurring only once. Specimen: peripheral blood. The receptors derive from a human donor in a cohort sampled during active COVID-19. CDR3s include the opening cysteine and the closing phenylalanine or tryptophan.

v_gene | CDR3aa
TRBV7-2 | CASSLGPNNQPQHF
TRBV29-1 | CSVPRQGAYTF
TRBV19 | CASSIRGTPYTGELFF
TRBV6-6 | CASSTGTGVSYGYTF
TRBV11-1 | CASSLYGNHNEQFF
TRBV3-1/TRBV3-2 | CASNPAGGGEQFF
TRBV5-1 | CASSAGARQETQYF
TRBV6-5 | CASGQGANYGYTF
TRBV27 | CASSFRGTSAGGPSTDTQYF
TRBV12-3/TRBV12-4 | CASSLDRQIYTF
TRBV24-1 | CATSRGLAGGTTDTQYF
TRBV7-2 | CASSLDEGPNTDTQYF
TRBV7-3 | CASSLDFSGGQFF
TRBV18 | CASSPDRGGVQETQYF
TRBV30 | CAWSGGVEQFF
TRBV11-2 | CASSPNPGTSGAGELFF
TRBV19 | CASSLSSHRDDYGYTF
TRBV18 | CASSPQGGFSGANVLTF
TRBV5-1 | CASSLGQGATQYF
TRBV2 | CASSDVTGRRSMNTEAFF
TRBV7-9 | CASSSTPRPGAFF
TRBV11-2 | CASSLVGRDETQYF
TRBV4-1 | CASSQVGVQGSYGYTF
TRBV11-2 | CASSIRGAGANVLTF
TRBV28 | CASSFISGEGYEQYF
TRBV7-9 | CASSWGHEGATDTQYF
TRBV28 | CASQTGTHYEQYF
TRBV28 | CASSLWRGPWEQYF
TRBV7-9 | CASSPNRDTEAFF
TRBV11-2 | CASSLAGGYNEQYF
TRBV6-6 | CASIQGLGPYEQYF
TRBV6-5 | CASSRDRDVETQYF
TRBV11-2 | CASRRNSGTDTQYF
TRBV30 | CAWNRETEAFF
TRBV4-1 | CASRSGGAGNEQFF
TRBV11-2 | CASSFTRGGDTQYF
TRBV7-2 | CASSPLGWPTDTQYF